The 15 T cell receptor beta chains in this list originate from one sample, sequenced in a study of T cells in Graves' hyperthyroidism and ophthalmopathy. TCR beta CDR3 region amplification was performed from RNA transcripts. The HTBI set primed first-round TCR CDR3 RT-PCR. Each CDR3 protein is one row after TCRdb ran MiXCR on the multiplex PCR reads. The data contain approximately 600,000 distinct CDR3 sequences, more than 20% of them singletons. Sequences were obtained from blood. These receptors came from a man in his thirties or forties with Graves' ophthalmopathy.

This clonotype was picked up many times. This chain uses TRBV7-9 with TRBJ2-1, with D possibly TRBD2 on 5 matching bases. The CDR3 covers 14 residues. V gave up 7 bases and J gave up 7 bases, with 17 bases separating them. CDR1 is SEHNR, CDR2 FQNEAQ, per germline (reference sequence). In nucleotides, the CDR3 is TGTGCCAGCACCGCCGAAGCGGCCTCAAATGAGCAGTTCTTC. It is translated as CASTAEAASNEQFF.

There are a few counts of this clonotype. The CDR3 DNA reads TGTGCCAGCAGTTTAAAGGGGTCTGCTTCACCCCTCCACTTT. It translates to CASSLKGSASPLHF. V usage is TRBV12-3 or TRBV12-4 and J usage is TRBJ1-6; weak D call: TRBD1 (5 bases). CDR3 size: 14 residues. With 2 bases removed from V and 9 bases from J, the gap between germline ends came to 11 bases.

This clonotype was detected many times. V gene TRBV12-3 or TRBV12-4 combines with J gene TRBJ2-7; no clear D gene. The CDR3 runs to 13 residues. Trimming left V 6 bases short and J 2 bases short, with 11 bases between. CDR3 region: CASSSSGPYEQYF. CDR3 coding DNA: TGTGCCAGCAGCTCCTCCGGCCCCTACGAGCAGTACTTC.

The chain combines TRBV27 with TRBJ2-5, with 10 bases lining up with TRBD1. CDR1 and CDR2 from the germline V gene are MNHEY and SMNVEV (reference sequence). The trim removed 5 bases at V and 2 bases at J, leaving 11 bases unmatched. The CDR3 length is 17 residues. The CDR3 protein is CASSLGTGDWVQETQYF. The CDR3 DNA reads TGTGCCAGCAGTCTCGGGACAGGGGATTGGGTTCAAGAGACCCAGTACTTC.

The V gene is TRBV27, the J gene TRBJ2-3; 13 bases map to TRBD2. The CDR3 covers 19 residues. V gave up 6 bases and J gave up 5 bases; unmatched junction bases: 17. Germline V gene data show CDR1 as MNHEY and CDR2 as SMNVEV (reference sequence). The CDR3 sequence: CASREIGLAGVSGGDTQYF. The DNA of the CDR3 is TGTGCCAGCAGGGAGATCGGACTAGCGGGAGTGTCAGGGGGAGATACGCAGTATTTT.

Only a few counts were recorded for this clonotype. The chain uses TRBV4-1 and TRBJ2-1, with 14 bases lining up with TRBD2. The CDR3 has 14 amino acids. The germline gives CDR1 MGHRA, CDR2 YSYEKL. J gave up 12 bases and V 3 bases, and 4 bases lay outside the gene matches. The DNA for the CDR3 is TGCGCCAGCAGCCAGGGACTAGCGGGAGTTGGGCAGTTCTTC. It yields the protein CASSQGLAGVGQFF.

This clonotype was observed many times. The chain couples TRBV2 to TRBJ2-5; a weak D match, TRBD2 (6 bases). Germline V CDR1 and CDR2: SNHLY, FYNNEI. This CDR3 comprises 15 residues. V was pared by 4 bases and J by 4 bases, with 16 bases between. CDR3 sequence (DNA): TGTGCCAGCAGTGTGGCGGAGGGATTCCGAGAGACCCAGTACTTC. Translating it yields CASSVAEGFRETQYF.

This clonotype showed up just a few times. The V call is TRBV27, the J call TRBJ1-2, with a tentative D call TRBD1 (5 bases). Germline-derived CDR1 and CDR2 are MNHEY and SMNVEV (reference sequence). V was trimmed by 4 bases and J by 0 bases, leaving 9 bases between them. The CDR3 loop spans 14 amino acids. CDR3 in DNA: TGTGCCAGCAGTTCCAGGGCCCCTAACTATGGCTACACCTTC. This encodes CASSSRAPNYGYTF.

This clonotype was counted at least ten times. The rearrangement links TRBV6-2 or TRBV6-3 to TRBJ1-6; no definite D call. The CDR3 runs 14 residues. V was shortened by 6 bases and J by 5 bases, with 11 bases between the two germline ends. Germline CDR1 and CDR2: MNHEY and SVGEGT. As DNA, the CDR3 is TGTGCCAGCAGGAGGGTTCCGGATAATTCACCCCTCCACTTT. Translating gives CASRRVPDNSPLHF.

This clonotype appeared many times. This chain joins TRBV11-2 and TRBJ2-1; unclear D gene. The CDR3 extends over 13 amino acids. Trimming took off 7 bases at V and 3 bases at J, with 10 bases between the two ends. Looked up from germline, CDR1 is SGHAT and CDR2 is FQNNGV. The CDR3 reads CASNYADYNEQFF. The CDR3 coding sequence is TGTGCCAGCAACTACGCAGACTACAATGAGCAGTTCTTC.

This clonotype occurred many times. The chain is built from TRBV7-8 and TRBJ1-1; the D is unclear. V was pared by 5 bases and J by 0 bases, with 10 bases between. The CDR3 is 14 residues long. Germline CDR1 SGHVS, CDR2 FQNEAQ. The CDR3 coding sequence is TGTGCCAGCAGCAAGAGAGACATGAACACTGAAGCTTTCTTT. It is translated as CASSKRDMNTEAFF.

This clonotype has a single count. The rearrangement links TRBV10-3 to TRBJ1-6, with D unresolved. CDR1 and CDR2 (germline): ENHRY, SYGVKD. The CDR3 runs 16 residues. Trimming cost V 5 bases and J 0 bases, with 11 bases left between them. The CDR3 DNA sequence: TGTGCCATCAGTTCTGAAAAAAGCTCCTATAATTCACCCCTCCACTTT. Translation: CAISSEKSSYNSPLHF.

This clonotype was detected a few times. The DNA of the CDR3 is TGCGCCAGCAGCTTGGAGCCGGGCCGGGCCGAGCAGTACTTC. Translating it yields CASSLEPGRAEQYF. The J gene is TRBJ2-7, the V gene TRBV5-1; D gene uncertain. CDR1 is SGHRS, CDR2 YFSETQ, per germline. V was cut by 0 bases and J by 6 bases, with 13 bases left in between. The CDR3 is 14 amino acids. Drawing the rest from reference TRBV5-1 and TRBJ2-7, the complete variable domain is KAGVTQTPRYLIKTRGQQVTLSCSPISGHRSVSWYQQTPGQGLQFLFEYFSETQRNKGNFPGRFSGRQFSNSRSEMNVSTLELGDSALYLCASSLEPGRAEQYFGPGTRLTVT.

This clonotype has at least ten counts. This chain joins TRBV18 and TRBJ2-7; TRBD1 agrees at 7 bases. CDR3 length equals 12 residues. The germline V gene has CDR1 KGHSH and CDR2 LQKENI. V lost 5 bases to trimming and J lost 7 bases; unmatched junction nucleotides: 5. The DNA of the CDR3 is TGTGCCAGCTCATTCACAGGGGAAGAGCAGTACTTC. The encoded protein is CASSFTGEEQYF.

This clonotype was detected only a few times. The chain joins TRBV20-1 to TRBJ2-1; 7 bases are a match to TRBD2. The germline V gene encodes CDR1 DFQATT and CDR2 SNEGSKA (reference sequence). Trimming cost V 4 bases and J 8 bases; bases outside gene matches: 5. The CDR3 length is 12 residues. The CDR3 loop reads CSANPGGDEQFF. The CDR3 coding sequence is TGCAGTGCTAACCCGGGAGGAGATGAGCAGTTCTTC.